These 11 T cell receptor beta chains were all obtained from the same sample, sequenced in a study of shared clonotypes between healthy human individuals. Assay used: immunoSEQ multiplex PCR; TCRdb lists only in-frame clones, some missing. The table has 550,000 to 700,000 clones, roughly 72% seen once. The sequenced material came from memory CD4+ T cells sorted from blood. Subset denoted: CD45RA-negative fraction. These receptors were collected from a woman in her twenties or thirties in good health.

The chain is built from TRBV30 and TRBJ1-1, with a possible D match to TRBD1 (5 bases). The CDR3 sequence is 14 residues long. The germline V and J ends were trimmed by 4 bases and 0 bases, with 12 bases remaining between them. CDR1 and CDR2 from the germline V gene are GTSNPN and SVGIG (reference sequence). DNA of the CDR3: TGTGCCTGGAATCGGGGGAGCCTGAACACTGAAGCTTTCTTT. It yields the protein CAWNRGSLNTEAFF. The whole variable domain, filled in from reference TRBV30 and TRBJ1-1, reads SQTIHQWPATLVQPVGSPLSLECTVEGTSNPNLYWYRQAAGRGLQLLFYSVGIGQISSEVPQNLSASRPQDRQFILSSKKLLLSDSGFYLCAWNRGSLNTEAFFGQGTRLTVV.

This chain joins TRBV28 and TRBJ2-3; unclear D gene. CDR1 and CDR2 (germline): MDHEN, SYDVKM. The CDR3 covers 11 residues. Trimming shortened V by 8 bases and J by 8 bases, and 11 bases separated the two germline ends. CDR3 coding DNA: TGTGCCAGCGGCACGCCTCGTACGCAGTATTTT. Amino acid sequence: CASGTPRTQYF.

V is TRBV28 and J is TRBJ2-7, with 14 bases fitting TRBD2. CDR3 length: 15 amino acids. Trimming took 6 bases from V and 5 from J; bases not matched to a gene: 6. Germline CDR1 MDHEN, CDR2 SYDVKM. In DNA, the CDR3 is TGTGCCAGCAGCCCCGGGACTAGCGGGAGTAACGAGCAGTACTTC. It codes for CASSPGTSGSNEQYF.

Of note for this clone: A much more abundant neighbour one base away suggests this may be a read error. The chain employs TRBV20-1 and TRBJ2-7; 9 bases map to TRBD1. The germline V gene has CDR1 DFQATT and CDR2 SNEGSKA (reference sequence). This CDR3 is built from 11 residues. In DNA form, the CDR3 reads TGCAGGGCGGACAGGGGCTACGAGCAGTACTTC. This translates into CRADRGYEQYF.

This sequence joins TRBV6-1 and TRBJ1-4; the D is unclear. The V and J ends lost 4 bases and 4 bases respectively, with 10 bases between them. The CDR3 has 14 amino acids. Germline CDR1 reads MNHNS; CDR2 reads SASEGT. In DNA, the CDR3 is TGTGCCAGCAGTGCGTACGGCTATAATGAAAAACTGTTTTTT. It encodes CASSAYGYNEKLFF.

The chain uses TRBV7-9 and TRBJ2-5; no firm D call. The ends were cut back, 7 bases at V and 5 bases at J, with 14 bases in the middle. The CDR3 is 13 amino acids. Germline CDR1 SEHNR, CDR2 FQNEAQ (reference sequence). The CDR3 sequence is CASTQQTQETQYF. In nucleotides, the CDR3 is TGTGCCAGCACCCAACAGACGCAGGAGACCCAGTACTTC.

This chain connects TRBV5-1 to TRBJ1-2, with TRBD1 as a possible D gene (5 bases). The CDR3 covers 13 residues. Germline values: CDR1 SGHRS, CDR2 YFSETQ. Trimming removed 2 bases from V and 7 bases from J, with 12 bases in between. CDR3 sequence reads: CASSLGTEAGYTF. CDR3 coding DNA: TGCGCCAGCAGCTTAGGGACTGAGGCTGGCTACACCTTC.

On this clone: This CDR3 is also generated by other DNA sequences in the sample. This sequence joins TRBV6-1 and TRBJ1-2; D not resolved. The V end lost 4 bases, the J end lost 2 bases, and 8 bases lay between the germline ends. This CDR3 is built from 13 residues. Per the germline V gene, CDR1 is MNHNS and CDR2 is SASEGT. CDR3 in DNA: TGTGCCAGCAGTGCCCAGATAAACTATGGCTACACCTTC. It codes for CASSAQINYGYTF.

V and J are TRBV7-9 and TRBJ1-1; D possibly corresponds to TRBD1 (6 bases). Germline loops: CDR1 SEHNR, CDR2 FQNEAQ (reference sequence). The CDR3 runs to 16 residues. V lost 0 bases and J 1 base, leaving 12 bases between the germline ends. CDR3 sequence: CASSLAKGVSNTEAFF. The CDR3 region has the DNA TGTGCCAGCAGCTTAGCAAAGGGGGTGTCGAACACTGAAGCTTTCTTT.

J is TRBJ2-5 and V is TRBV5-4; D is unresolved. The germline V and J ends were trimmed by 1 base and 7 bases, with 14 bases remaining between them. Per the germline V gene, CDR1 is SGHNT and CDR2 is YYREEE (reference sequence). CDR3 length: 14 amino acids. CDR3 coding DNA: TGTGCCAGCAGCTTGCCCAGCAAAGGCAGGACCCAGTACTTC. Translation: CASSLPSKGRTQYF.

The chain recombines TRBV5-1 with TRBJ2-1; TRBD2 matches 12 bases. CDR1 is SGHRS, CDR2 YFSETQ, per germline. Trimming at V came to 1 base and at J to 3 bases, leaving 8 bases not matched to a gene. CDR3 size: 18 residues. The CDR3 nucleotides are TGCGCCAGCAGCTTGCTTGCTAGCGGGAGGGCTCGCTACAATGAGCAGTTCTTC. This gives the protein CASSLLASGRARYNEQFF.